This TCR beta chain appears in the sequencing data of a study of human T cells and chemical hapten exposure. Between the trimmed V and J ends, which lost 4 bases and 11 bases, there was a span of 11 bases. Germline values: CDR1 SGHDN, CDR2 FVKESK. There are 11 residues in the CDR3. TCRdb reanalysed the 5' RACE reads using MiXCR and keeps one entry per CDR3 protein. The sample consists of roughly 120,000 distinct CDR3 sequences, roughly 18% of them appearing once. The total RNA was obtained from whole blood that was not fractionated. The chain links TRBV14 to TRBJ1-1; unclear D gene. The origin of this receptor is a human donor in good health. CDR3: CASSRGLYAFF. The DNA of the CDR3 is TGTGCCAGCAGCCGAGGCCTTTACGCTTTCTTT.